Listed below are T cell receptor beta chains from one sample, sequenced in a study of technical replicates of blood from several donors. This table comes from immunoSEQ multiplex PCR, and its TCRdb copy is limited to in-frame clones, with some not included. Among some 13,000 clones listed, almost 85% were seen once. Material: PBMCs. The receptor set was obtained from a human donor in good health. CDR3s include the opening cysteine and the closing phenylalanine or tryptophan. Fields, in order: CDR3 DNA, CDR3 protein, clone size, J gene, D gene, V gene. The D gene is left open where the match is weak. Only part of the rows carry a size: once, few, many, or a class if the clone is expanded.

CDR3 DNA: TGCAGTGCCACTGACAGGGAGGAGCAGTACTTC; CDR3 protein: CSATDREEQYF; clone size: .; J gene: TRBJ2-7; D gene: TRBD1; V gene: TRBV20-1
CDR3 DNA: TGTGCCAGTAGTACAGGGGTCCCCTACGAGCAGTACTTC; CDR3 protein: CASSTGVPYEQYF; clone size: few; J gene: TRBJ2-7; D gene: .; V gene: TRBV19
CDR3 DNA: TGTGCCAGCAGCTTCTTAGCGGGAACGGCAGATACGCAGTATTTT; CDR3 protein: CASSFLAGTADTQYF; clone size: .; J gene: TRBJ2-3; D gene: TRBD2; V gene: TRBV7-2
CDR3 DNA: TGCGCCAGCAGCGGGGGACAGGTTTGGACGACAGATACGCAGTATTTT; CDR3 protein: CASSGGQVWTTDTQYF; clone size: .; J gene: TRBJ2-3; D gene: TRBD1; V gene: TRBV5-1
CDR3 DNA: TGTGCCTGGAGACGTGGCGGGAGGGCCCACAATGAGCAGTTCTTC; CDR3 protein: CAWRRGGRAHNEQFF; clone size: .; J gene: TRBJ2-1; D gene: TRBD2; V gene: TRBV30
CDR3 DNA: TGTGCCAGCGGACCGGGACTAGCGGGAGACGAGCAGTTCTTC; CDR3 protein: CASGPGLAGDEQFF; clone size: .; J gene: TRBJ2-1; D gene: TRBD2; V gene: TRBV18
CDR3 DNA: TGTGCCAGCAGTCTTAATTCGGGGAACACTGAAGCTTTCTTT; CDR3 protein: CASSLNSGNTEAFF; clone size: .; J gene: TRBJ1-1; D gene: .; V gene: TRBV27
CDR3 DNA: TGTGCTAGTGCCCTCACCAGCAGGGGGCTGGAGACCCAGTACTTC; CDR3 protein: CASALTSRGLETQYF; clone size: few; J gene: TRBJ2-5; D gene: TRBD1; V gene: TRBV12-5
CDR3 DNA: TGTGCCAGCAGCCACGGACTGAAATCCTACGAGCAGTACTTC; CDR3 protein: CASSHGLKSYEQYF; clone size: .; J gene: TRBJ2-7; D gene: .; V gene: TRBV7-2
CDR3 DNA: TGTGCCAGCAGACAGGGAGACTACGAGCAGTACTTC; CDR3 protein: CASRQGDYEQYF; clone size: .; J gene: TRBJ2-7; D gene: .; V gene: TRBV27
CDR3 DNA: TGTGCCAGCAGTTCCGGGACTAGCGGGAGGTTATGGTTCCATGAGCAGTTCTTC; CDR3 protein: CASSSGTSGRLWFHEQFF; clone size: .; J gene: TRBJ2-1; D gene: TRBD2; V gene: TRBV5-4
CDR3 DNA: TGCGCCAGCAGCATTGGGACAGGGGAAATCCCACTAGATACGCAGTATTTT; CDR3 protein: CASSIGTGEIPLDTQYF; clone size: .; J gene: TRBJ2-3; D gene: TRBD1; V gene: TRBV4-1
CDR3 DNA: TGTGCCAGCAGAGGCGGGACAGGGCTAACCGGGGAGCTGTTTTTT; CDR3 protein: CASRGGTGLTGELFF; clone size: once; J gene: TRBJ2-2; D gene: TRBD1; V gene: TRBV28
CDR3 DNA: TGTGCCAGCACCACAGGGGGCGCGTTGGAGACCCAGTACTTC; CDR3 protein: CASTTGGALETQYF; clone size: .; J gene: TRBJ2-5; D gene: TRBD1; V gene: TRBV28
CDR3 DNA: TGTGCCAGCAGCCCCACGGACAGGGGACTCTACGAGCAGTACTTC; CDR3 protein: CASSPTDRGLYEQYF; clone size: .; J gene: TRBJ2-7; D gene: TRBD1; V gene: TRBV28
CDR3 DNA: TGTGCCAGCACCCGGGACTTGAATCAGCCCCAGCATTTT; CDR3 protein: CASTRDLNQPQHF; clone size: few; J gene: TRBJ1-5; D gene: .; V gene: TRBV6-1